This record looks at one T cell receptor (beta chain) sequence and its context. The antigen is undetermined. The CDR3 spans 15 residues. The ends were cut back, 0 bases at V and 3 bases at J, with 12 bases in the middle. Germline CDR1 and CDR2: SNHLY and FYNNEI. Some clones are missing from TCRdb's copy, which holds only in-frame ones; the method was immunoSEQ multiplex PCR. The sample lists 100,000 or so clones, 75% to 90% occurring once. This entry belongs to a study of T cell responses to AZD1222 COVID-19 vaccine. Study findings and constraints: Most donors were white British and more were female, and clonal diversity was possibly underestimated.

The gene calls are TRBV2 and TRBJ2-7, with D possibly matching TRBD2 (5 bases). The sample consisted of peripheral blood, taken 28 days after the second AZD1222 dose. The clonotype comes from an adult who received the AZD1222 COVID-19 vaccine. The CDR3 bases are TGTGCCAGCAGTGAAGCGCGGGTGACAAACTACGAGCAGTACTTC. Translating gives CASSEARVTNYEQYF.